The rows below give T cell receptor beta chains drawn from one sample of a study of cytomegalovirus exposure and HLA in healthy donors. Libraries were prepared by immunoSEQ multiplex PCR; TCRdb keeps only in-frame clonotypes and omits some of them. The table records tens of thousands of clones, about 73% of them present only once. The sample comprised PBMCs. These receptors all stem from a man aged 40-49 years in good health and CMV-seronegative. The CDR3 runs from the conserved cysteine through the conserved F or W. Fields, in order: V gene, D gene, clone size, J gene, CDR3 DNA, CDR3 protein. D genes are given only for firm matches. Size is omitted from some rows. Given values are once, few, many or a class for expanded clones.

TRBV2,NA,NA,TRBJ1-5,TGTGCCAGCCGTCGGGGAGGGGATAGGGATCAGCCCCAGCATTTT,CASRRGGDRDQPQHF
TRBV4-1,TRBD2,NA,TRBJ2-3,TGCGCCAGCAGCCAACGCGGCGGCGGGAGGGCCGGGACAGATACGCAGTATTTT,CASSQRGGGRAGTDTQYF
TRBV5-1,TRBD1,NA,TRBJ2-7,TGCGCCAGCAGCTACTGGACAGGGAATTACGAGCAGTACTTC,CASSYWTGNYEQYF
TRBV28,TRBD2,NA,TRBJ2-1,TGTGCCAGCAGGAGGAGCGGGAGTTCTTACAATGAGCAGTTCTTC,CASRRSGSSYNEQFF
TRBV28,NA,few,TRBJ2-1,TGTGCCAGCAGTTTCCTAGGAGTGCTGAACAATGAGCAGTTCTTC,CASSFLGVLNNEQFF
TRBV5-4,NA,once,TRBJ2-3,TGTGCCAGCAGCTTGGACCCTACGGGGACAGATACGCAGTATTTT,CASSLDPTGTDTQYF
TRBV11-2,TRBD2,NA,TRBJ2-7,TGTGCCAGCAGACCTAGCGGGAGGGGGTCCTACGAGCAGTACTTC,CASRPSGRGSYEQYF
TRBV27,NA,NA,TRBJ1-1,TGTGCCAGCAGTCGAGGGACAGAAGCTTTCTTT,CASSRGTEAFF
TRBV14,NA,NA,TRBJ2-7,TGTGCCAGCAGCAGGGACCCCGGAGGGAGGTACGAGCAGTACTTC,CASSRDPGGRYEQYF
TRBV5-1,TRBD1,NA,TRBJ2-1,TGCGCCAGCAGCTTGGCGGGACAGGGCCCGTTCTTC,CASSLAGQGPFF
TRBV28,NA,NA,TRBJ1-2,TGTGCCAGCAGTTCCACACAGGGCAACTATGGCTACACCTTC,CASSSTQGNYGYTF
TRBV5-1,NA,NA,TRBJ2-2,TGCGCCAGCAGCCCGGACAGGGAGCTGTTTTTT,CASSPDRELFF
TRBV7-6,TRBD1,NA,TRBJ2-6,TGTGCCAGCAGCTTCCGGGACAGTTCCTCTGGGGCCAACGTCCTGACTTTC,CASSFRDSSSGANVLTF
TRBV5-8,TRBD2,NA,TRBJ2-1,TGTGCCAGCAGCTTGGAAGGGACTAGCGGGAGGAATGAGCAGTTCTTC,CASSLEGTSGRNEQFF
TRBV30,NA,NA,TRBJ1-1,TGTGCCTGGCGTCGGGATAACACTGAAGCTTTCTTT,CAWRRDNTEAFF
TRBV6-6,TRBD1,NA,TRBJ1-4,TGTGCCAGCAGCCCAGGACAGGTCGTGGGTAATGAAAAACTGTTTTTT,CASSPGQVVGNEKLFF
TRBV5-6,NA,NA,TRBJ2-2,TGTGCCAGCAGCCTCGAGCTGGCGGGACGGTACACCGGGGAGCTGTTTTTT,CASSLELAGRYTGELFF
TRBV14,NA,few,TRBJ1-1,TGTGCCAGCAGCCACATACAGGGTTTGGCTGAAGCTTTCTTT,CASSHIQGLAEAFF
TRBV30,TRBD2,few,TRBJ2-3,TGTGCCTGCAGCCAGCGGGAGGCAGATACGCAGTATTTT,CACSQREADTQYF
TRBV5-4,TRBD2,NA,TRBJ2-1,TGTGCCAGCAGCTCAGGACTAGCGGGAGGAACCTACAATGAGCAGTTCTTC,CASSSGLAGGTYNEQFF
TRBV6-6,NA,NA,TRBJ1-4,TGTGCCAGCAGTTACGTGCAGGGCCTCTTGGAAAAACTGTTTTTT,CASSYVQGLLEKLFF
TRBV30,NA,NA,TRBJ1-2,TGTGCCTGGAGTATACTATCCGCCGGCTACACCTTC,CAWSILSAGYTF
TRBV7-8,NA,NA,TRBJ1-5,TGTGCCAGCAGCCGATCGGAGTATCAGCCCCAGCATTTT,CASSRSEYQPQHF
TRBV15,NA,few,TRBJ1-1,TGTGCCACCAGCCCCCGCTATTGGGGGCGGATTGCTGAAGCTTTCTTT,CATSPRYWGRIAEAFF
TRBV5-6,NA,once,TRBJ1-2,TGTGCCACCCGACGTGGAGGTGGCTACACCTTC,CATRRGGGYTF
TRBV5-4,TRBD2,few,TRBJ2-7,TGTGCCAGCAGCTCCAGGACTAGTCTCCACGAGCAGTACTTC,CASSSRTSLHEQYF
TRBV28,TRBD1,NA,TRBJ1-2,TGTGCCAGCAGTGTACGACAGGGGGCTGCGGGCTATGGCTACACCTTC,CASSVRQGAAGYGYTF
TRBV7-9,TRBD2,NA,TRBJ2-3,TGTGCCAGCAGCTTAGAACGGGGAGCGGGAGGGCCAGATACGCAGTATTTT,CASSLERGAGGPDTQYF
TRBV7-2,NA,NA,TRBJ2-3,TGTGCCAGCAGCTTAGCGGGGGCCCACTACACAGATACGCAGTATTTT,CASSLAGAHYTDTQYF
TRBV4-1,NA,few,TRBJ2-7,TGCGCCAGCAGCCCCCGGGACTTCAGCTCCTACGAGCAGTACTTC,CASSPRDFSSYEQYF
TRBV11-3,NA,NA,TRBJ2-1,TGTGCCAGCAGCTCTCAGTACAATGAGCAGTTCTTC,CASSSQYNEQFF
TRBV5-1,TRBD2,NA,TRBJ2-7,TGCGCCAGCAGCTTGGGAGCGGGAGGCCCCTACGAGCAGTACTTC,CASSLGAGGPYEQYF
TRBV6-1,NA,NA,TRBJ2-3,TGTGCCAGCAGTGAAGTGGGGGGATGGCCAGATACGCAGTATTTT,CASSEVGGWPDTQYF
TRBV5-1,TRBD1,NA,TRBJ2-5,TGCGCCAGCAGCTCCCGACAGGGTCGGACGGAGACCCAGTACTTC,CASSSRQGRTETQYF
TRBV6-4,NA,medium-sized,TRBJ2-1,TGTGCCAGCAGTCCCACAGGGTTAACCTACAATGAGCAGTTCTTC,CASSPTGLTYNEQFF
TRBV11-1,TRBD1,NA,TRBJ2-7,TGTGCCAGCAGCCGGGACAGGGGGCGCAGGTCCTACGAGCAGTACTTC,CASSRDRGRRSYEQYF
TRBV2,NA,NA,TRBJ1-5,TGTGCCAGCAGTGTCGGAGGTATGGGTCAGCCCCAGCATTTT,CASSVGGMGQPQHF
TRBV7-8,NA,NA,TRBJ2-7,TGTGCCAGCAGCTCTGCCTCTCCCGGGACTCATTCCTACGAGCAGTACTTC,CASSSASPGTHSYEQYF
TRBV19,NA,once,TRBJ2-7,TGTGCCAGTAGTATCCTAGGTTCCAGCGAGCAGTACTTC,CASSILGSSEQYF
TRBV5-1,TRBD1,NA,TRBJ2-7,TGCGCCAGCAGCTTGGCCGGGACAGGGGCTTACGAGCAGTACTTC,CASSLAGTGAYEQYF
TRBV4-2,TRBD2,NA,TRBJ2-7,TGTGCCAGCAGCCAAGAGGCAGCTAGCGGGGATCACTACGAGCAGTACTTC,CASSQEAASGDHYEQYF
TRBV4-3,TRBD2,NA,TRBJ2-7,TGCGCCAGCAGCCAAGGCTCGGGAGGGATCTACGAGCAGTACTTC,CASSQGSGGIYEQYF
TRBV27,NA,NA,TRBJ2-5,TGTGCCAGCAGTCTGTGGCCGAACCAAGAGACCCAGTACTTC,CASSLWPNQETQYF
TRBV19,NA,NA,TRBJ2-5,TGTGCCAGTAGCCTCGTTGGACAGAATCAAGAGACCCAGTACTTC,CASSLVGQNQETQYF
TRBV29-1,NA,NA,TRBJ1-2,TGCAGCGGGCGCGTTGATACGGGAGGCTACACCTTC,CSGRVDTGGYTF
TRBV7-2,NA,NA,TRBJ2-5,TGTGCCAGCAGCCTCAGGACTATTCGGGAGACCCAGTACTTC,CASSLRTIRETQYF